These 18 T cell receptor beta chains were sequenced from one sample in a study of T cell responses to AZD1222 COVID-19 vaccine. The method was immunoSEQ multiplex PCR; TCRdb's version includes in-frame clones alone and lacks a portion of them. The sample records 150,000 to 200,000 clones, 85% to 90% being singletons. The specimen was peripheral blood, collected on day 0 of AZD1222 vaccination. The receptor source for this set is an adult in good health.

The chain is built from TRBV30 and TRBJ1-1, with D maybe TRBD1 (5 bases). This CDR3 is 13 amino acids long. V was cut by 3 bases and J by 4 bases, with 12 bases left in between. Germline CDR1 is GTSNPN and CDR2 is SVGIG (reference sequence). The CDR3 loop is CAWSLQGSTEAFF. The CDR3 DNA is TGTGCCTGGAGCCTCCAGGGAAGCACTGAAGCTTTCTTT. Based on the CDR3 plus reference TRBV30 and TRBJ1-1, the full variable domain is SQTIHQWPATLVQPVGSPLSLECTVEGTSNPNLYWYRQAAGRGLQLLFYSVGIGQISSEVPQNLSASRPQDRQFILSSKKLLLSDSGFYLCAWSLQGSTEAFFGQGTRLTVV.

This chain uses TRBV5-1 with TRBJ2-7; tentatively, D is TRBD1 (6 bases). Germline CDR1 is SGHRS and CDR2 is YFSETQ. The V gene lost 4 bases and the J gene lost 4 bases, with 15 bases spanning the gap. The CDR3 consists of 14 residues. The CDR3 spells CASSPGQNVYEQYF. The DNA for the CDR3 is TGCGCCAGCAGCCCTGGACAGAATGTATACGAGCAGTACTTC.

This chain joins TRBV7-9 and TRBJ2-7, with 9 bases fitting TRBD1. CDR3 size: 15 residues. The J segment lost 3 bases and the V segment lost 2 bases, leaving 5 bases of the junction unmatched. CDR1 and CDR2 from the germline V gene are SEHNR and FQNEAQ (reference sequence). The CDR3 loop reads CASSLYTGGYYEQYF. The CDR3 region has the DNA TGTGCCAGCAGCTTATACACAGGGGGCTACTACGAGCAGTACTTC.

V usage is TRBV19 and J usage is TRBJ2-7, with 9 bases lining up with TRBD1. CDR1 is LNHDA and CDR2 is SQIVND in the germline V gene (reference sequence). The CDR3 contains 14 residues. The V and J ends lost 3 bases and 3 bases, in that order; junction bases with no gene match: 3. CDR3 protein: CASSMWTGVYEQYF. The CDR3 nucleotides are TGTGCCAGTAGTATGTGGACAGGGGTCTACGAGCAGTACTTC.

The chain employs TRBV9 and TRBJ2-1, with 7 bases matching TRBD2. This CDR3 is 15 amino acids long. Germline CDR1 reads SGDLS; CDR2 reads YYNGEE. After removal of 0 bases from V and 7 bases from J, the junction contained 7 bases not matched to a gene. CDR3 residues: CASSVAGAGMNEQFF. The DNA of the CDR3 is TGTGCCAGCAGCGTAGCAGGAGCGGGGATGAATGAGCAGTTCTTC.

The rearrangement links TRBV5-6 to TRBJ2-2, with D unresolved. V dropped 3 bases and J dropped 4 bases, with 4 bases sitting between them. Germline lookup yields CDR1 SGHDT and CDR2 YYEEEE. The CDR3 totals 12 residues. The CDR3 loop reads CASSWSTGELFF. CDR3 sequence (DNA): TGTGCCAGCAGCTGGTCCACCGGGGAGCTGTTTTTT.

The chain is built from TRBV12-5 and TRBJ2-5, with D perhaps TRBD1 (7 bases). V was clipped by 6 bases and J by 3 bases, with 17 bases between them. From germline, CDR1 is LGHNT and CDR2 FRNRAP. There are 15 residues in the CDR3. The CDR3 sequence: CASGGRDSMEETQYF. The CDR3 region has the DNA TGTGCTAGTGGGGGGCGGGACAGCATGGAAGAGACCCAGTACTTC.

CDR3 DNA: TGTGCCAGCAGTTTATCGACCGGGACAGGGGCCTATGGCTACACCTTC. Translating gives CASSLSTGTGAYGYTF. The V and J genes are TRBV27 and TRBJ1-2; 10 bases are a match to TRBD1. The germline V gene encodes CDR1 MNHEY and CDR2 SMNVEV (reference sequence). The ends lost 0 bases at V and 4 bases at J; junction bases unmatched: 5. The CDR3 loop spans 16 amino acids.

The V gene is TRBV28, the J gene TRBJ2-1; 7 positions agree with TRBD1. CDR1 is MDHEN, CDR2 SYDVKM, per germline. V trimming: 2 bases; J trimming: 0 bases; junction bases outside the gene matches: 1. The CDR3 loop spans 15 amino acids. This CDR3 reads CASSLPGGSYNEQFF. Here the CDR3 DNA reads TGTGCCAGCAGTTTACCAGGGGGCTCCTACAATGAGCAGTTCTTC.

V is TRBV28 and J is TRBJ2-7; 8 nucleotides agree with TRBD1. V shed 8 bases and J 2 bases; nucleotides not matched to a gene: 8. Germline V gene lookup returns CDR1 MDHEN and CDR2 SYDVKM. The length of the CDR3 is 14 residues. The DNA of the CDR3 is TGTGCCAGCCACAGGGGGGCAGGAACCTACGAGCAGTACTTC. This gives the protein CASHRGAGTYEQYF.

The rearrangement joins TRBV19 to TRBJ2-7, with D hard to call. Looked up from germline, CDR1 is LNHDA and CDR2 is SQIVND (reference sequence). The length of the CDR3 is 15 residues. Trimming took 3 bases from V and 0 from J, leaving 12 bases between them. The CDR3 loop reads CASSIKARSSYEQYF. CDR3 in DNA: TGTGCCAGTAGTATTAAAGCGCGCAGCTCCTACGAGCAGTACTTC. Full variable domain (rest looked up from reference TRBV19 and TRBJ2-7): DGGITQSPKYLFRKEGQNVTLSCEQNLNHDAMYWYRQDPGQGLRLIYYSQIVNDFQKGDIAEGYSVSREKKESFPLTVTSAQKNPTAFYLCASSIKARSSYEQYFGPGTRLTVT.

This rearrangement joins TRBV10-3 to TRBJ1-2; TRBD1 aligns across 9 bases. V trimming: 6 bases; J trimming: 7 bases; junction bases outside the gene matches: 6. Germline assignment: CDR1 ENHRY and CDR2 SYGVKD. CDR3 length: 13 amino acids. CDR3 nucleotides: TGTGCCATCAGCAGGGGGACAGGGCTTGGCTACACCTTC. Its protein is CAISRGTGLGYTF.

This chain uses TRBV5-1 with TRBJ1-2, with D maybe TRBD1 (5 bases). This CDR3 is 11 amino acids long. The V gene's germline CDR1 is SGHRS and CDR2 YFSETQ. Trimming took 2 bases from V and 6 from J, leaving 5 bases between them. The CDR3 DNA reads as TGCGCCAGCAGCTTCAGGGATGGCTACACCTTC. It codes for CASSFRDGYTF.

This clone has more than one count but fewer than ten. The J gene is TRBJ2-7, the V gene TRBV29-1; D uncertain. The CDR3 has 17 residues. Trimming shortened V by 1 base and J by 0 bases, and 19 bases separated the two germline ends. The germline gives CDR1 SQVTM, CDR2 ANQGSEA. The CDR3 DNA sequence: TGCAGCGTTGAAGTTGACAAGGGCCTCAGCAGCTCCTACGAGCAGTACTTC. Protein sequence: CSVEVDKGLSSSYEQYF.

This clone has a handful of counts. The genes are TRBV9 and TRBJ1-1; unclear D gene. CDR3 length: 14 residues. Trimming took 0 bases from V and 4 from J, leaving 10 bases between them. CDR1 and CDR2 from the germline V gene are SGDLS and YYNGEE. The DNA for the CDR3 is TGTGCCAGCAGCGTAGAGCCCCAAGGCACTGAAGCTTTCTTT. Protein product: CASSVEPQGTEAFF.

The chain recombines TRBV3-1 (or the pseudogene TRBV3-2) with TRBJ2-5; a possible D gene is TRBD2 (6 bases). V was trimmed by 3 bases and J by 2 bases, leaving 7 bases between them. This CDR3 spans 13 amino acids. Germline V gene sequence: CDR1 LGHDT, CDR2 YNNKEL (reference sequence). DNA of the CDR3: TGTGCCAGCAGCCAGGGACTTCAAGAGACCCAGTACTTC. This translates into CASSQGLQETQYF.

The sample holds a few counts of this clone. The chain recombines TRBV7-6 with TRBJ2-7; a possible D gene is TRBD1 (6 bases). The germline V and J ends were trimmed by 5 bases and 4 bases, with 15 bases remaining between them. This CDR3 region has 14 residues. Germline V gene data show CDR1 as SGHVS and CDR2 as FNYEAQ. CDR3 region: CASSLRQADYEQYF. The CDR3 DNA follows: TGTGCCAGCAGCCTGAGACAGGCCGATTACGAGCAGTACTTC.

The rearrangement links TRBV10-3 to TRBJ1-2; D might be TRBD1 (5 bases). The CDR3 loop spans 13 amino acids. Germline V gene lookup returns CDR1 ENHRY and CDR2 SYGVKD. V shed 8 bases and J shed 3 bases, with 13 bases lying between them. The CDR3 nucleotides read TGTGCCATCGGACGGGGCGGAGACTATGGCTACACCTTC. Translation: CAIGRGGDYGYTF.